This T cell receptor beta chain was sequenced for a study of beta chain features in type 1 diabetes. The study's findings and limits: Type 1 diabetes patients had TCRB CDR3s that were shorter (moderately but significantly so) in all four CD4+ subsets.

Expressed TCRB transcripts were sequenced because the entire RNA isolate underwent reverse transcription. Sequencing was performed with immunoSEQ multiplex PCR; in TCRdb, only in-frame clones are kept and a portion is missing. The sample lists fewer than 400,000 clones, 6.5% to 10% seen once, with 0.44% in the top ten. This CDR3 has 16 residues. Germline V gives CDR1 SGHDT, CDR2 YYEEEE. V was clipped by 4 bases and J by 3 bases; unmatched bases: 12. As regards this clone: The antigen is not known.

This TCR derives from a woman under 30 in good health. The chain combines TRBV5-6 with TRBJ1-2, with 7 bases that match TRBD1. Sequencing was performed on central memory CD4+ T cells from blood. The CDR3 region is CASSRDSLSNYYGYTF. The CDR3 DNA reads TGTGCCAGCAGCCGGGACAGTCTGTCAAATTACTATGGCTACACCTTC.